The 13 T cell receptor beta chains listed next were all sequenced from one sample in a study of CD8 T cells in Susac syndrome. Reverse transcription used 0.5 to 1 ug RNA and random hexamers. TCRdb called the immunoSEQ multiplex PCR reads again in MiXCR, with one record for every CDR3 protein. Counted here are 150,000 to 200,000 distinct CDR3 sequences, 92% occurring once; the ten biggest clones make up approximately 0.082%. Material for sequencing was CD4+ T cells from PBMCs. These receptors were taken from a human donor in good health.

The chain is built from TRBV12-3 or TRBV12-4 and TRBJ1-1, with D hard to call. The V end was cut by 1 base, the J end by 1 base, with 7 bases between. The CDR3 runs 14 residues. In DNA form, the CDR3 reads TGTGCCAGCAGTTTAGTACAGTCGAACACTGAAGCTTTCTTT. Its protein is CASSLVQSNTEAFF.

The chain combines TRBV5-1 with TRBJ2-6, with D perhaps matching TRBD1 or TRBD2 (5 bases each). The V gene lost 0 bases and the J gene lost 4 bases, with 11 bases spanning the gap. CDR1 and CDR2 (germline): SGHRS, YFSETQ. The CDR3 extends over 16 amino acids. CDR3 coding DNA: TGCGCCAGCAGCTTGGCCGGGGCCCAGGGGGCCAACGTCCTGACTTTC. It codes for CASSLAGAQGANVLTF.

The J gene is TRBJ1-1, the V gene TRBV6-1, with TRBD1 identical over 8 bases. V lost 4 bases, J lost 0 bases, and 4 bases stayed unmatched. The CDR3 has 15 amino acids. Per the germline V gene, CDR1 is MNHNS and CDR2 is SASEGT. The CDR3, as DNA: TGTGCCAGCAGTGCCGGACAGGGTCTGAACACTGAAGCTTTCTTT. Translated: CASSAGQGLNTEAFF.

The chain carries TRBV15 and TRBJ2-1; 7 bases map to TRBD1. The CDR3 runs to 15 residues. Germline CDR1 is LNHNV and CDR2 is YYDKDF (reference sequence). The trim removed 1 base at V and 10 bases at J, leaving 10 bases unmatched. This CDR3 is CATSRALDRVEEQFF. CDR3 nucleotides: TGTGCCACCAGCAGAGCTTTAGACAGGGTAGAAGAGCAGTTCTTC.

The chain joins TRBV5-1 to TRBJ2-1; D remains ambiguous. V gave up 1 base and J gave up 12 bases, with 8 bases separating them. Germline-derived CDR1 and CDR2 are SGHRS and YFSETQ. The CDR3 runs to 11 residues. The CDR3 region is CASSLYWGQFF. The CDR3 nucleotides read TGCGCCAGCAGCTTGTATTGGGGGCAGTTCTTC.

The chain couples TRBV2 to TRBJ1-1, with D perhaps TRBD1 (6 bases). This CDR3 has 14 residues. V lost 6 bases and J 2 bases, leaving 13 bases between the germline ends. Per the germline V gene, CDR1 is SNHLY and CDR2 is FYNNEI. The CDR3: CASSPGDSNTEAFF. The CDR3 bases are TGTGCCAGCAGCCCAGGGGACTCCAACACTGAAGCTTTCTTT.

The chain recombines TRBV20-1 with TRBJ2-5, with D possibly matching TRBD1 (5 bases). Trimming removed 3 bases at V and 7 bases at J, with 6 bases between. Per germline, CDR1 DFQATT and CDR2 SNEGSKA (reference sequence). The CDR3 is made up of 10 amino acids. The CDR3 DNA sequence: TGCAGTGCTAGTGGGGCGACCCAGTACTTC. Its protein is CSASGATQYF.

This chain joins TRBV7-9 and TRBJ2-5; D is possibly TRBD2 (6 bases). Germline V gene sequence: CDR1 SEHNR, CDR2 FQNEAQ (reference sequence). CDR3 length equals 17 residues. Trimming pared 4 bases from V and 2 bases from J, leaving 20 bases between. CDR3 protein: CASSSKAYGGIQETQYF. CDR3 nucleotide sequence: TGTGCCAGCAGCTCGAAGGCATACGGAGGGATTCAAGAGACCCAGTACTTC.

The chain employs TRBV28 and TRBJ1-2; no reliable D call. Looked up from germline, CDR1 is MDHEN and CDR2 is SYDVKM. Trimming left V 3 bases short and J 3 bases short, with 17 bases between. CDR3 length equals 16 residues. CDR3 in amino acids: CASSLGMGSAHYGYTF. In nucleotides, the CDR3 is TGTGCCAGCAGTTTGGGGATGGGGTCGGCGCACTATGGCTACACCTTC.

V is TRBV6-6 and J is TRBJ2-2, with 10 nucleotides matching TRBD1. Germline V CDR1 and CDR2: MNHNY, SVGAGI (reference sequence). V shed 10 bases, J shed 6 bases, and the junction held 11 bases outside the gene matches. This CDR3 has 15 residues. The CDR3 DNA is TGTGCCATCCTACCCGGGACAGGGGTTCCCGGGGAGCTGTTTTTT. Amino acids: CAILPGTGVPGELFF.

The chain carries TRBV20-1 and TRBJ1-5; D is perhaps TRBD1 (6 bases). Germline V gene sequence: CDR1 DFQATT, CDR2 SNEGSKA (reference sequence). This CDR3 is 14 amino acids long. Trimming removed 3 bases at V and 0 bases at J, with 9 bases between. In DNA, the CDR3 is TGCAGTGCTAGGGGGACAAATAGCAATCAGCCCCAGCATTTT. Protein: CSARGTNSNQPQHF.

This sequence joins TRBV12-3 or TRBV12-4 and TRBJ1-5; possible D gene TRBD1, 5 bases. The CDR3 runs to 14 residues. The V and J ends lost 4 bases and 5 bases respectively, with 12 bases between them. The CDR3 sequence: CASSYDSPYQPQHF. CDR3 coding DNA: TGTGCCAGCAGTTATGACAGTCCATATCAGCCCCAGCATTTT.

This clonotype was counted only a few times. The chain joins TRBV7-6 to TRBJ2-5; D is unresolved. Germline V gene sequence: CDR1 SGHVS, CDR2 FNYEAQ. This CDR3 comprises 13 residues. With 5 bases removed from V and 2 bases from J, the gap between germline ends came to 9 bases. The CDR3 DNA is TGTGCCAGCAGCCGTACAGCACAAGAGACCCAGTACTTC. Residues: CASSRTAQETQYF.